A single sample gave rise to the 32 T cell receptor beta chains below, sequenced in a study of response to subunit inactivated influenza vaccine (dated 2018 in TCRdb). Libraries were constructed by RT-PCR. TCRdb names Illumina HiSeq 2500 as the instrument used. Using fastp trimming at Q25 and MiXCR clonotype assembly, TCRdb reanalyzed the public sequencing data and kept in-frame beta chains. Merged by CDR3 protein, the rows form single entries marked with the most common genes and DNA. The sample data list 600,000 to 850,000 distinct CDR3 sequences, and around 15% of these were observed just once. Together, the top ten hold roughly 7.6% of the sample. Sequenced here: PBMCs from blood, sampled 14 to 15 days before vaccination. The receptor source for this set is a man between 50 and 59 years old who received an inactivated influenza vaccine. Donor details come from another sample of the same person, matched by shared clones.

The chain is built from TRBV5-1 and TRBJ1-1; 7 bases line up with TRBD1. This CDR3 region has 17 residues. The trim removed 4 bases at V and 0 bases at J, leaving 12 bases unmatched. Germline V gene data show CDR1 as SGHRS and CDR2 as YFSETQ. Here the CDR3 DNA reads TGCGCCAGCAGCCCGACTGGTTCGGGACAGCTGAACACTGAAGCTTTCTTT. Translation gives CASSPTGSGQLNTEAFF.

The chain employs TRBV28 and TRBJ2-7; 8 nucleotides line up with TRBD2. The CDR3 contains 14 residues. Germline V gene lookup returns CDR1 MDHEN and CDR2 SYDVKM. After removal of 3 bases from V and 1 base from J, the junction contained 2 bases not matched to a gene. CDR3 sequence reads: CASSFGTRSYEQYF. CDR3 DNA: TGTGCCAGCAGTTTCGGGACTAGATCCTACGAGCAGTACTTC.

The V and J genes are TRBV7-9 and TRBJ2-1; the D gene is possibly TRBD1 (5 bases). Germline assignment: CDR1 SEHNR and CDR2 FQNEAQ (reference sequence). The CDR3 is 13 residues long. V was cut by 2 bases and J by 15 bases, with 17 bases left in between. In DNA, the CDR3 is TGTGCCAGCAGCTTACCAGGGCCCTCATGGCTGTTCTTC. Translation gives CASSLPGPSWLFF.

This clonotype was found many times. The chain employs TRBV28 and TRBJ2-7; D possibly corresponds to TRBD2 (5 bases). The germline gives CDR1 MDHEN, CDR2 SYDVKM. The CDR3 extends over 13 amino acids. Trimming took off 3 bases at V and 4 bases at J, with 10 bases between the two ends. The DNA of the CDR3 is TGTGCCAGCAGTTTTGAGGGTTTATACGAGCAGTACTTC. It specifies CASSFEGLYEQYF.

In regard to this clonotype: A much larger clone sits a single nucleotide away, making a read error possible. The CDR3 sequence is CASSQDIGAYEQYF. In nucleotides, the CDR3 is TGTGCCAGCAGCCAAGATATAGGGGCCTACGAGCAGTACTTC. V and J are TRBV4-2 and TRBJ2-7, with TRBD1 as a possible D gene (5 bases). Trimming took 0 bases from V and 2 from J, leaving 8 bases between them. From germline, CDR1 is LGHNA and CDR2 YNFKEQ. The CDR3 loop spans 14 amino acids.

Notes on this clonotype: A read error is possible here, since a much larger clone lies one base away. The chain links TRBV29-1 to TRBJ2-6, with D maybe TRBD1 (6 bases). Germline lookup yields CDR1 SQVTM and CDR2 ANQGSEA. This CDR3 has 15 residues. With 3 bases removed from V and 2 bases from J, the gap between germline ends came to 11 bases. The CDR3 bases are TGCAGCGTTGAGTCAGGGGTGACTGGGGCCAACGTCCTGACTTTC. Its translation is CSVESGVTGANVLTF.

The V gene is TRBV15, the J gene TRBJ1-1; maybe TRBD1 (6 bases). The germline gives CDR1 LNHNV, CDR2 YYDKDF (reference sequence). This CDR3 contains 14 residues. The germline V and J ends were trimmed by 0 bases and 4 bases, with 9 bases remaining between them. The DNA for the CDR3 is TGTGCCACCAGCAGAGATCGGGGGGCCACTGAAGCTTTCTTT. This gives the protein CATSRDRGATEAFF.

Comment on this clonotype: The junction differs from germline at one of its ends, possibly a read error. The chain couples TRBV20-1 to TRBJ2-3, with 9 bases fitting TRBD2. The germline gives CDR1 DFQATT, CDR2 SNEGSKA (reference sequence). This CDR3 region has 16 residues. This chain's CDR3 is CSARDWAGGHTDAQYF. The CDR3 DNA sequence: TGCAGTGCTAGAGATTGGGCGGGAGGGCATACAGATGCGCAGTATTTT.

At least ten counts were recorded for this clonotype. This chain links TRBV12-3 or TRBV12-4 with TRBJ2-7; 7 nucleotides agree with TRBD2. CDR3 length: 14 amino acids. Trimming cost V 7 bases and J 0 bases; bases outside gene matches: 6. The CDR3, as DNA: TGTGCCAGCACTTGGGGAGGGAGCTCCTACGAGCAGTACTTC. Residues: CASTWGGSSYEQYF.

This clonotype was recorded at least ten times. The chain combines TRBV12-3 or TRBV12-4 with TRBJ2-2; D uncertain. The V gene lost 3 bases and the J gene lost 1 base, with 3 bases spanning the gap. This CDR3 contains 13 residues. The CDR3 sequence is CASSFRNTGELFF. The CDR3 DNA reads as TGTGCCAGCAGTTTTAGGAACACCGGGGAGCTGTTTTTT.

V usage is TRBV9 and J usage is TRBJ2-1; D remains ambiguous. This CDR3 has 15 amino acids. V gave up 0 bases and J gave up 9 bases, with 16 bases separating them. Looked up from germline, CDR1 is SGDLS and CDR2 is YYNGEE. The CDR3 region is CASSVDSNWVSEQFF. The CDR3 coding sequence is TGTGCCAGCAGCGTAGATTCGAACTGGGTCAGTGAGCAGTTCTTC.

This clonotype has a count of ten or more. The chain joins TRBV10-3 to TRBJ2-3; 11 nucleotides align to TRBD2. Trimming took 11 bases from V and 5 from J; bases not matched to a gene: 12. CDR3 length equals 15 residues. Germline CDR1 is ENHRY and CDR2 is SYGVKD. In DNA, the CDR3 is TGTGCCGCCAGCTTAGCGGGAGGGCCCGGAGATACGCAGTATTTT. Amino acid sequence: CAASLAGGPGDTQYF.

In this sample, this clonotype turned up a few times. V gene TRBV29-1 combines with J gene TRBJ2-1, with TRBD1 matching 9 bases. The CDR3 contains 14 residues. Germline assignment: CDR1 SQVTM and CDR2 ANQGSEA. J lost 7 bases, V lost 6 bases, and 10 bases had no gene match. CDR3 loop: CSVHSGTGMNEQFF. The CDR3, as DNA: TGCAGCGTCCACTCCGGGACAGGGATGAATGAGCAGTTCTTC.

This clonotype has a handful of counts. The chain employs TRBV7-8 and TRBJ2-1; D remains ambiguous. Germline CDR1 SGHVS, CDR2 FQNEAQ. V lost 5 bases and J lost 6, with 11 bases in between. The CDR3 sequence is 13 residues long. The CDR3 here is CASSPPLGNEQFF. CDR3 sequence (DNA): TGTGCCAGCAGCCCCCCCTTGGGCAATGAGCAGTTCTTC.

This clonotype came up a few times. V is TRBV6-1 and J is TRBJ1-5, with 8 bases fitting TRBD1. J was trimmed by 0 bases and V by 4 bases; bases with no gene match: 8. In germline, CDR1 is MNHNS, CDR2 SASEGT. This CDR3 is 17 amino acids long. As DNA, the CDR3 is TGTGCCAGCAGTGCAGACAGGGGCGCGTATAGCAATCAGCCCCAGCATTTT. It is translated as CASSADRGAYSNQPQHF.

CDR3 sequence reads: CASSPPGEPYEQYF. In DNA, the CDR3 is TGTGCCAGCAGCCCTCCGGGGGAACCCTACGAGCAGTACTTC. The chain joins TRBV3-1 to TRBJ2-7; tentative D call: TRBD2 (6 bases). The CDR3 contains 14 residues. V dropped 4 bases and J dropped 2 bases, with 12 bases sitting between them. From germline, CDR1 is LGHDT and CDR2 YNNKEL (reference sequence).

This clonotype turned up a few times. CDR3 loop: CASSQVGVGSSLYEQYF. CDR3 coding DNA: TGTGCCAGCAGCCAAGTTGGGGTAGGGTCGTCACTCTACGAGCAGTACTTC. V and J are TRBV4-2 and TRBJ2-7, with D unclear. The CDR3 contains 17 residues. Trimming took off 1 base at V and 3 bases at J, with 19 bases between the two ends. Germline-derived CDR1 and CDR2 are LGHNA and YNFKEQ.

The chain joins TRBV20-1 to TRBJ1-4, with TRBD1 as a possible D gene (6 bases). CDR1 and CDR2 from the germline V gene are DFQATT and SNEGSKA (reference sequence). The CDR3 is made up of 15 amino acids. The V and J ends lost 6 bases and 8 bases respectively, with 22 bases between them. The chain's CDR3 is CSARPPGAVEEKLFF. The CDR3 coding sequence is TGCAGTGCGAGACCCCCGGGGGCAGTTGAGGAAAAACTGTTTTTT.

This sequence joins TRBV18 and TRBJ2-3; 8 bases are shared with TRBD2. The V segment lost 3 bases and the J segment 4 bases; nucleotides outside the gene matches: 9. CDR3 size: 16 residues. CDR1 KGHSH and CDR2 LQKENI come from the germline V gene. This chain's CDR3 is CASSPSAGLGPDTQYF. CDR3 in DNA: TGTGCCAGCTCACCCTCCGCGGGACTAGGCCCAGATACGCAGTATTTT.

This clonotype was detected only a few times. The chain has TRBV7-7 and TRBJ2-5; a weak D match, TRBD1 (6 bases). Germline V gene lookup returns CDR1 SSHAT and CDR2 FNYEAQ (reference sequence). This CDR3 region has 15 residues. Trimming cost V 1 base and J 6 bases, with 15 bases left between them. The CDR3 region is CASSLGGTGWKTQYF. DNA for the CDR3: TGTGCCAGCAGCTTAGGTGGCACAGGGTGGAAGACCCAGTACTTC.

The J gene is TRBJ1-2, the V gene TRBV9; D unclear. The CDR3 contains 11 residues. V was cut by 7 bases and J by 3 bases, with 7 bases left in between. Per germline, CDR1 SGDLS and CDR2 YYNGEE. This CDR3 is CASGRDYGYTF. CDR3 bases: TGTGCCAGCGGGCGCGACTATGGCTACACCTTC.

The chain combines TRBV7-3 with TRBJ1-1; D uncertain. The V end was cut by 5 bases, the J end by 7 bases, with 8 bases between. CDR3 length: 11 amino acids. CDR1 SGHTA and CDR2 FQGTGA come from the germline V gene. The CDR3 nucleotides read TGTGCCAGCAGCGGGCAGCTTGAAGCTTTCTTT. Its protein is CASSGQLEAFF.

The rearrangement links TRBV20-1 to TRBJ2-5; 9 bases fit TRBD1. The V segment lost 2 bases and the J segment 2 bases; nucleotides outside the gene matches: 9. This CDR3 has 16 amino acids. CDR1 is DFQATT, CDR2 SNEGSKA, per germline (reference sequence). The CDR3 nucleotides are TGCAGTGCTAGAAACCCCGGGACAGGGATTCAAGAGACCCAGTACTTC. It translates to CSARNPGTGIQETQYF.

The chain recombines TRBV15 with TRBJ2-7; 10 bases align to TRBD1. J was trimmed by 2 bases and V by 6 bases; bases with no gene match: 7. The CDR3 length is 15 residues. Germline assignment: CDR1 LNHNV and CDR2 YYDKDF (reference sequence). The CDR3 DNA follows: TGTGCCACCAGTACCGGGGACAGGGGAACCTACGAGCAGTACTTC. Protein product: CATSTGDRGTYEQYF.

This clonotype was detected ten times or more. The rearrangement links TRBV6-2 or TRBV6-3 to TRBJ2-7; TRBD1 matches 10 bases. Trimming removed 6 bases from V and 3 bases from J; junction bases left unmatched: 5. CDR1 and CDR2 from the germline V gene are MNHEY and SVGEGT. The CDR3 length is 14 residues. The chain's CDR3 is CASSLGQGRYEQYF. As DNA, the CDR3 is TGTGCCAGCAGCCTGGGACAGGGGCGCTACGAGCAGTACTTC.

The sample holds a few counts of this clonotype. The chain links TRBV10-2 to TRBJ1-2; 10 positions agree with TRBD1. The CDR3 is 14 residues long. From germline, CDR1 is WSHSY and CDR2 SAAADI. The trim removed 6 bases at V and 2 bases at J, leaving 3 bases unmatched. The CDR3 nucleotides are TGCGCCAGCAGGCTGGGACAGGGGAACTATGGCTACACCTTC. Translated, it gives CASRLGQGNYGYTF.

The table lists this clonotype with a few counts. This sequence joins TRBV30 and TRBJ2-5; 11 bases match TRBD1. Losses at the gene ends were 4 bases for V and 5 bases for J; bases not matched to a gene: 12. The CDR3 sequence is 16 residues long. The germline V gene has CDR1 GTSNPN and CDR2 SVGIG (reference sequence). The CDR3 coding sequence is TGTGCCTGGATAACCGGGACAGGGGGTACAAGGGAGACCCAGTACTTC. This codes for CAWITGTGGTRETQYF.

This rearrangement joins TRBV20-1 to TRBJ1-1; D perhaps matches TRBD1 (5 bases). Germline loops: CDR1 DFQATT, CDR2 SNEGSKA (reference sequence). V was clipped by 2 bases and J by 0 bases, with 16 bases between them. The CDR3 covers 16 residues. The CDR3 nucleotides read TGCAGTGCTAGACCCCCGCGTGGCAGGGTGAACACTGAAGCTTTCTTT. Amino acids: CSARPPRGRVNTEAFF.

This clonotype was seen repeatedly, ten times or more. The chain employs TRBV29-1 and TRBJ1-2, with TRBD1 matching over 7 bases. Germline V gene sequence: CDR1 SQVTM, CDR2 ANQGSEA. Trimming took 7 bases from V and 6 from J; bases not matched to a gene: 8. This CDR3 is built from 12 residues. CDR3 loop: CSGLTGSHGYTF. CDR3 sequence (DNA): TGCAGCGGGCTGACAGGGAGCCATGGCTACACCTTC.

The chain couples TRBV6-1 to TRBJ1-5; D is possibly TRBD1 (5 bases). Germline V CDR1 and CDR2: MNHNS, SASEGT. V gave up 6 bases and J gave up 3 bases, with 12 bases separating them. The CDR3 length is 14 residues. The CDR3 protein is CASRFDRPNQPQHF. In nucleotides, the CDR3 is TGTGCCAGCAGGTTCGACAGACCCAATCAGCCCCAGCATTTT.

This clonotype was counted a few times. The V gene is TRBV3-1, the J gene TRBJ1-2; 10 bases match TRBD1. V lost 4 bases, J lost 2 bases, and 4 bases stayed unmatched. The CDR3 extends over 15 amino acids. From germline, CDR1 is LGHDT and CDR2 YNNKEL (reference sequence). DNA of the CDR3: TGTGCCAGCAGCCGCACGGGACAGGGGAACTATGGCTACACCTTC. Its translation: CASSRTGQGNYGYTF.

V and J are TRBV25-1 and TRBJ1-3; TRBD1 aligns across 11 bases. This CDR3 contains 15 residues. V lost 2 bases and J lost 5; bases outside the gene matches: 2. Germline V gene sequence: CDR1 MGHDK, CDR2 SYGVNS. The CDR3 sequence: CASSEGQGARNTIYF. CDR3 DNA: TGTGCCAGCAGTGAAGGACAGGGGGCCAGAAACACCATATATTTT.